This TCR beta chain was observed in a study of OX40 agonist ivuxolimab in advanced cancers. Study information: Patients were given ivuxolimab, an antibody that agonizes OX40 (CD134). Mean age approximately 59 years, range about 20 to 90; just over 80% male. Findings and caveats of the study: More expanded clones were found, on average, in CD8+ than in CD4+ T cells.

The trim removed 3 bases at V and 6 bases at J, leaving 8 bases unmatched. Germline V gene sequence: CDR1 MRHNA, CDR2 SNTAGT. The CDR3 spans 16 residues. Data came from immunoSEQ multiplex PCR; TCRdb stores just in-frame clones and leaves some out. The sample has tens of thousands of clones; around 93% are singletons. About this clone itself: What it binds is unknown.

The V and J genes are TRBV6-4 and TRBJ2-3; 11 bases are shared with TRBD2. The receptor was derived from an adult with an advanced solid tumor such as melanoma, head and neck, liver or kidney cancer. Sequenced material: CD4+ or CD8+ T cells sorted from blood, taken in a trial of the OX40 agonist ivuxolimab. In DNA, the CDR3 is TGTGCCAGCAGTGAACTAGCGGGAGCTTCCCAGGATACGCAGTATTTT. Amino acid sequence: CASSELAGASQDTQYF.